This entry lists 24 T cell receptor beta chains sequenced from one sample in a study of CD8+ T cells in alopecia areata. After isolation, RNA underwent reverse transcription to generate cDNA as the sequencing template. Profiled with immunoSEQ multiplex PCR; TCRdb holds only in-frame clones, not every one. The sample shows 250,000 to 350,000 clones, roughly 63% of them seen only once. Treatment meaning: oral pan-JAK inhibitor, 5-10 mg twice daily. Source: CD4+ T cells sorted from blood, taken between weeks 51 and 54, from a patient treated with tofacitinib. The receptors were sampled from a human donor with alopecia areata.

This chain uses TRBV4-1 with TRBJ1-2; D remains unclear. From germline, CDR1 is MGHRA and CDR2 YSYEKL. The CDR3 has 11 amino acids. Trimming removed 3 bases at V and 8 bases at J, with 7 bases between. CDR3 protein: CASSHTTGYTF. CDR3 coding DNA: TGCGCCAGCAGCCACACCACCGGCTACACCTTC.

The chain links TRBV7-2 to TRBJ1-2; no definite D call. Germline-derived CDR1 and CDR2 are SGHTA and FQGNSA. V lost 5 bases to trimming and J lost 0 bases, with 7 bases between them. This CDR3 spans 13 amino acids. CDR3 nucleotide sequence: TGTGCCAGCAGCACTCGGGCTAACTATGGCTACACCTTC. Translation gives CASSTRANYGYTF.

The DNA for the CDR3 is TGCAGCGCTACTCGTCCGGAACAGAACACTGAAGCTTTCTTT. This codes for CSATRPEQNTEAFF. V gene TRBV29-1 combines with J gene TRBJ1-1; unclear D gene. Germline V gene data show CDR1 as SQVTM and CDR2 as ANQGSEA. The CDR3 loop spans 14 amino acids. V dropped 7 bases and J dropped 1 base, with 16 bases sitting between them.

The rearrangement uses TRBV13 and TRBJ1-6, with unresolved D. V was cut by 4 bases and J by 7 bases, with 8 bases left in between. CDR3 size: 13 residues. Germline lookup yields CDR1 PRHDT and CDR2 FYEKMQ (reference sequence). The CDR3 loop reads CASSSSRNSPLHF. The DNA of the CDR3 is TGTGCCAGCAGCTCAAGCCGGAATTCACCCCTCCACTTT.

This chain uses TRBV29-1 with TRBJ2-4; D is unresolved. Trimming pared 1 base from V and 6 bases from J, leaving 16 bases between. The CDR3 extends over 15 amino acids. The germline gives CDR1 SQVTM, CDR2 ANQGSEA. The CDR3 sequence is CSVEGRWAARNIQYF. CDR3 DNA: TGCAGCGTTGAAGGTCGCTGGGCTGCTAGAAACATTCAGTACTTC. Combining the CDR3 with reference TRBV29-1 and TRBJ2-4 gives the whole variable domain SAVISQKPSRDICQRGTSLTIQCQVDSQVTMMFWYRQQPGQSLTLIATANQGSEATYESGFVIDKFPISRPNLTFSTLTVSNMSPEDSSIYLCSVEGRWAARNIQYFGAGTRLSVL.

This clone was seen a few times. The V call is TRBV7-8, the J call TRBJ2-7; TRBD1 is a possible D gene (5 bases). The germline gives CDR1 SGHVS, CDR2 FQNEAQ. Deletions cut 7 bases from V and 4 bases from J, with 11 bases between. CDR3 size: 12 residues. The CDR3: CASKSTGYEQYF. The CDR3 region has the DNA TGTGCCAGCAAGAGCACAGGTTACGAGCAGTACTTC. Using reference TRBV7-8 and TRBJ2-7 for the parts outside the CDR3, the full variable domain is GAGVSQSPRYKVAKRGQDVALRCDPISGHVSLFWYQQALGQGPEFLTYFQNEAQLDKSGLPSDRFFAERPEGSVSTLKIQRTQQEDSAVYLCASKSTGYEQYFGPGTRLTVT.

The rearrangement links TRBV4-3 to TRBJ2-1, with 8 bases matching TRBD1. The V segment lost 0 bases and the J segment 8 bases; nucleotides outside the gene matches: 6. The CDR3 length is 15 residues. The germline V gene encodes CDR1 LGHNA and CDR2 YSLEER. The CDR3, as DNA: TGCGCCAGCAGCCAAGATTGGACAGGGAGTCATGAGCAGTTCTTC. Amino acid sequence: CASSQDWTGSHEQFF.

The CDR3 nucleotides read TGTGCCACCAGCAGAGATTCGGGAGGCCAGCCCCAGCATTTT. Encoded protein: CATSRDSGGQPQHF. The chain is built from TRBV15 and TRBJ1-5; D gene ambiguous. The CDR3 totals 14 residues. CDR1 is LNHNV and CDR2 is YYDKDF in the germline V gene (reference sequence). Deletions cut 0 bases from V and 7 bases from J, with 10 bases between.

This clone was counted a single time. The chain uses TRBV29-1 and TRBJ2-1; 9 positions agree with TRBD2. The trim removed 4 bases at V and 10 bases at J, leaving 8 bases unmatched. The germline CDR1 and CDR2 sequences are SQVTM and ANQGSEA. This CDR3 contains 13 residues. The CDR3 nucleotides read TGCAGCGTTGGATCTAGCGGGGTAGGAGAGCAGTTCTTC. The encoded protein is CSVGSSGVGEQFF.

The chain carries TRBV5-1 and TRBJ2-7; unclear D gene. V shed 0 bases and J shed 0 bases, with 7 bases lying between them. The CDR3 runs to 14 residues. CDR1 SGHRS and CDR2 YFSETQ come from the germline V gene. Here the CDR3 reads CASSLAQSSYEQYF. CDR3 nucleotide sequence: TGCGCCAGCAGCTTGGCTCAGAGCTCCTACGAGCAGTACTTC. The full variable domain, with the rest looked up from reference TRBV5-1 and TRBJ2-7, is KAGVTQTPRYLIKTRGQQVTLSCSPISGHRSVSWYQQTPGQGLQFLFEYFSETQRNKGNFPGRFSGRQFSNSRSEMNVSTLELGDSALYLCASSLAQSSYEQYFGPGTRLTVT.

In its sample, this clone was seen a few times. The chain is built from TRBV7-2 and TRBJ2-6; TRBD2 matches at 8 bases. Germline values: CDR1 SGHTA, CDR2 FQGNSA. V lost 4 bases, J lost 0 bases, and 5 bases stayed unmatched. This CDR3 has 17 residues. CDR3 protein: CASSSRRGGSGANVLTF. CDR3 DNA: TGTGCCAGCAGCTCCCGCCGGGGGGGCTCTGGGGCCAACGTCCTGACTTTC.

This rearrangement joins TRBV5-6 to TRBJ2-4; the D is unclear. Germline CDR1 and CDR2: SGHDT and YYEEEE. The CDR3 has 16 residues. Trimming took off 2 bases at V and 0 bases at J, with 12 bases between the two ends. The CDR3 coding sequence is TGTGCCAGCAGCTTCCGGCAGACTCTAGCCAAAAACATTCAGTACTTC. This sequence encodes CASSFRQTLAKNIQYF.

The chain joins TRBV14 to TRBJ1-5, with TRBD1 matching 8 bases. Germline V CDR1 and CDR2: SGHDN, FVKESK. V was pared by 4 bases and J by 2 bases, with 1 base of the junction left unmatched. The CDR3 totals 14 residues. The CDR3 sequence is CASSPDRGNQPQHF. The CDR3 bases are TGTGCCAGCAGCCCGGACAGGGGCAATCAGCCCCAGCATTTT.

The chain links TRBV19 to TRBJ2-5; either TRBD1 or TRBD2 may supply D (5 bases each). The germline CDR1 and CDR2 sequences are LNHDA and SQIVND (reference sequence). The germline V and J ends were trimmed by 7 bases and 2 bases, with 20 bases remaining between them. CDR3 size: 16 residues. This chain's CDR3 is CASTPTNGEGQETQYF. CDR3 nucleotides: TGTGCCAGTACCCCCACCAACGGCGAGGGGCAAGAGACCCAGTACTTC.

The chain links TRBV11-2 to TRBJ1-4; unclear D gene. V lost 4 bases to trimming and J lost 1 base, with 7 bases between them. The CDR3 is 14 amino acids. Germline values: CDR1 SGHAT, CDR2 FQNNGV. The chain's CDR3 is CASSSRGTNEKLFF. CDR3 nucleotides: TGTGCCAGCAGCTCCCGAGGAACTAATGAAAAACTGTTTTTT. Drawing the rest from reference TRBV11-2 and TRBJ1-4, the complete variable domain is EAGVAQSPRYKIIEKRQSVAFWCNPISGHATLYWYQQILGQGPKLLIQFQNNGVVDDSQLPKDRFSAERLKGVDSTLKIQPAKLEDSAVYLCASSSRGTNEKLFFGSGTQLSVL.

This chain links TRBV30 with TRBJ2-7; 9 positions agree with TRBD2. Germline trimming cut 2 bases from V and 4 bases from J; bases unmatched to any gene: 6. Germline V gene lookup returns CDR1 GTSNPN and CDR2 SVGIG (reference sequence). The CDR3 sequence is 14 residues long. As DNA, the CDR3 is TGTGCCTGGAGTAAAAGCGGGGGGCAGTACGAGCAGTACTTC. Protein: CAWSKSGGQYEQYF. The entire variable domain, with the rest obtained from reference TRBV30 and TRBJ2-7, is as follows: SQTIHQWPATLVQPVGSPLSLECTVEGTSNPNLYWYRQAAGRGLQLLFYSVGIGQISSEVPQNLSASRPQDRQFILSSKKLLLSDSGFYLCAWSKSGGQYEQYFGPGTRLTVT.

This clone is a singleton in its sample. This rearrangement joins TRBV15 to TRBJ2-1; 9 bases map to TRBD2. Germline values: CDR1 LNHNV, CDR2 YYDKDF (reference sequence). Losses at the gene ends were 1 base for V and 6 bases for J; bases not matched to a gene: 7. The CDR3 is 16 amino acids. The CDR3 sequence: CATSRGSSGGSNEQFF. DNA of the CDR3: TGTGCCACCAGCAGAGGGTCGAGCGGGGGGAGCAATGAGCAGTTCTTC.

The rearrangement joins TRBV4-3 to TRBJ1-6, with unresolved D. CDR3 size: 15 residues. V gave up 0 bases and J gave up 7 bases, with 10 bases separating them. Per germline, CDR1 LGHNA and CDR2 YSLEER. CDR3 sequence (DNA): TGCGCCAGCAGCCAAGAATCGGGCCGAAATTCACCCCTCCACTTT. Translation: CASSQESGRNSPLHF.

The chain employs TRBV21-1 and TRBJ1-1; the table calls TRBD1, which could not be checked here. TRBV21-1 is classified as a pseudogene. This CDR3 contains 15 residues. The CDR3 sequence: CASTQGAGQNTEAFF. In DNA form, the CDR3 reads TGTGCCAGCACCCAAGGGGCAGGGCAGAACACTGAAGCTTTCTTT.

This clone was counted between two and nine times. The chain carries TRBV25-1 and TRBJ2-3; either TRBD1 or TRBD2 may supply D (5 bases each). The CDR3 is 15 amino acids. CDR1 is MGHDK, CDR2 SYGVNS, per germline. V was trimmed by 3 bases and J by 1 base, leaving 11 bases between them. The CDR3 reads CASSDLPGRTDTQYF. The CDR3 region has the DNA TGTGCCAGCAGTGACCTACCGGGGCGCACAGATACGCAGTATTTT.

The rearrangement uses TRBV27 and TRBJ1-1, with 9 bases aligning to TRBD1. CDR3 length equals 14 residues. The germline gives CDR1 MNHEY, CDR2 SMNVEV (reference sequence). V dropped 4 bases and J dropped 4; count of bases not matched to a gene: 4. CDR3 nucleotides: TGTGCCAGCAGTTACAGGGGGCTAGGCACTGAAGCTTTCTTT. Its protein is CASSYRGLGTEAFF.

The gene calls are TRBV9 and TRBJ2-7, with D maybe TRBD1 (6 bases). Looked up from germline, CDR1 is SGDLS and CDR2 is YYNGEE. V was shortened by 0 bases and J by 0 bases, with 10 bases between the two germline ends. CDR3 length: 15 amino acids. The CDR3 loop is CASSVGDTSSYEQYF. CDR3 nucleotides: TGTGCCAGCAGCGTAGGGGACACGAGCTCCTACGAGCAGTACTTC.

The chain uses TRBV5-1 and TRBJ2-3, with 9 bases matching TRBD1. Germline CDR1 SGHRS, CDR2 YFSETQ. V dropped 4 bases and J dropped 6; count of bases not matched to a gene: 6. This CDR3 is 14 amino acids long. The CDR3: CASSLGTGHDTQYF. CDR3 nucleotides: TGCGCCAGCAGCCTCGGGACAGGGCACGATACGCAGTATTTT.

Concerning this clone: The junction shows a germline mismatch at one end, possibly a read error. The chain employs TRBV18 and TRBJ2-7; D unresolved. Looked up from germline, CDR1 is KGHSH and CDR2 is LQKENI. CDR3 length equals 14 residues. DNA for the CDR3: TGTGCCAGCTCACCAGCCAGGATGGGTTACGGGCAGTACTTC. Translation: CASSPARMGYGQYF.